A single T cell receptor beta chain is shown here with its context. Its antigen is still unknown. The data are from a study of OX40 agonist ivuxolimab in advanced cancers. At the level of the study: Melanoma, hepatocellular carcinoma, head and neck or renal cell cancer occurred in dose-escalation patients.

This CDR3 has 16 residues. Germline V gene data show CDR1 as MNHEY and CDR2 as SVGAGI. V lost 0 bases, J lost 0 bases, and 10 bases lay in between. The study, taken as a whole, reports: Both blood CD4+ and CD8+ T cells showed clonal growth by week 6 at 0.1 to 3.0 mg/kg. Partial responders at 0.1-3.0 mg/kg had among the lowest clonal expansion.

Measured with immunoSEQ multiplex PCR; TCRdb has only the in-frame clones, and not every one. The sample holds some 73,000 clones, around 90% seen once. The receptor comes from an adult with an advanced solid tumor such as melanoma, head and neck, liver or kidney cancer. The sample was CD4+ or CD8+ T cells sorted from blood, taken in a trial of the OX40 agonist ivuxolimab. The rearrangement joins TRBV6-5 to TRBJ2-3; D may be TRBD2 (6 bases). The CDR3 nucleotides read TGTGCCAGCAGTTACTCCGGGACTCCTAGCACAGATACGCAGTATTTT. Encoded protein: CASSYSGTPSTDTQYF.